This passage covers 27 T cell receptor beta chains from one sample sequenced in a study of T cells in Graves' hyperthyroidism and ophthalmopathy. The investigators amplified TCR beta CDR3 regions from RNA transcripts. When the TCR CDR3 underwent first-round RT-PCR, the HTBI primer set was used. TCRdb processed the multiplex PCR reads anew with MiXCR; each CDR3 protein has one entry. In the table there are under 550,000 distinct CDR3 sequences, about 20% of which are singletons. Sample: blood. Every receptor here comes from a middle-aged man with Graves' ophthalmopathy.

The rearrangement links TRBV7-9 to TRBJ2-3; TRBD2 agrees at 13 bases. Germline trimming cut 4 bases from V and 1 base from J; bases unmatched to any gene: 11. Germline values: CDR1 SEHNR, CDR2 FQNEAQ (reference sequence). This CDR3 has 19 residues. The CDR3 DNA reads TGTGCCAGCAGCTCCAAGGGACTAGCGGGGAACGTCCGCACAGATACGCAGTATTTT. It encodes CASSSKGLAGNVRTDTQYF.

This clonotype was observed a few times. The chain uses TRBV4-3 and TRBJ2-7, with TRBD2 matching 9 bases. The germline V gene has CDR1 LGHNA and CDR2 YSLEER. Unmatched junction bases numbered 2, after V lost 0 bases and J lost 2 bases. The CDR3 spans 15 residues. The CDR3, as DNA: TGCGCCAGCAGCCAAGAGGCTAGCGGGACCTACGAGCAGTACTTC. As protein: CASSQEASGTYEQYF.

The chain recombines TRBV19 with TRBJ1-1; D is ambiguous. Germline loops: CDR1 LNHDA, CDR2 SQIVND (reference sequence). The V end lost 6 bases, the J end lost 5 bases, and 13 bases lay between the germline ends. CDR3 length equals 13 residues. CDR3 nucleotides: TGTGCCAGTAGGACCCGGGGTGGTACTGAAGCTTTCTTT. Encoded protein: CASRTRGGTEAFF.

There are a few counts of this clonotype. The chain recombines TRBV7-3 with TRBJ2-3; D unresolved. Germline lookup yields CDR1 SGHTA and CDR2 FQGTGA. Trimming stripped 5 bases from V and 0 bases from J, with 15 bases between. This CDR3 is built from 16 residues. CDR3 sequence: CASSPLPTTSTDTQYF. The CDR3 DNA follows: TGTGCCAGCAGCCCCCTGCCAACTACTAGCACAGATACGCAGTATTTT. The variable domain in full, with the rest retrieved from reference TRBV7-3 and TRBJ2-3, is GAGVSQTPSNKVTEKGKYVELRCDPISGHTALYWYRQSLGQGPEFLIYFQGTGAADDSGLPNDRFFAVRPEGSVSTLKIQRTERGDSAVYLCASSPLPTTSTDTQYFGPGTRLTVL.

Concerning this clonotype itself: A read error is possible here, since a much larger clone lies one base away. The chain has TRBV6-1 and TRBJ2-7; D call uncertain. Deletions cut 3 bases from V and 7 bases from J, with 22 bases between. The CDR3 spans 16 residues. Germline V gene lookup returns CDR1 MNHNS and CDR2 SASEGT. CDR3 coding DNA: TGTGCCAGCAGTGACCGGAATTTGGGATGGGGAAATGAGCAGTACTTC. Its translation is CASSDRNLGWGNEQYF.

This clonotype turned up a few times. The J gene is TRBJ2-7, the V gene TRBV5-1; 11 positions agree with TRBD2. Germline V gene sequence: CDR1 SGHRS, CDR2 YFSETQ. V was clipped by 3 bases and J by 3 bases; unmatched bases: 5. The CDR3 sequence is 15 residues long. CDR3 DNA: TGCGCCAGCAGCTCTATACTAGCGGGGGACTACGAGCAGTACTTC. Translation: CASSSILAGDYEQYF.

The V call is TRBV6-1, the J call TRBJ2-1; 12 bases align to TRBD2. V dropped 6 bases and J dropped 4; count of bases not matched to a gene: 13. The germline CDR1 and CDR2 sequences are MNHNS and SASEGT. The length of the CDR3 is 18 residues. This CDR3 reads CASSQDLASGGDYNEQFF. The DNA for the CDR3 is TGTGCCAGCAGCCAAGATCTTGCTAGCGGGGGGGATTACAATGAGCAGTTCTTC.

This clonotype was seen many times. The V call is TRBV6-1, the J call TRBJ2-2; TRBD2 might be the D (5 bases). Deletions cut 7 bases from V and 0 bases from J, with 9 bases between. The length of the CDR3 is 14 residues. The V gene's germline CDR1 is MNHNS and CDR2 SASEGT. The CDR3 DNA reads as TGTGCCAGCAAGAGACTATCGAACACCGGGGAGCTGTTTTTT. Its protein is CASKRLSNTGELFF.

This clonotype was seen ten or more times. The chain employs TRBV9 and TRBJ2-5; 8 bases are shared with TRBD2. Germline values: CDR1 SGDLS, CDR2 YYNGEE. This CDR3 region has 14 residues. V was clipped by 2 bases and J by 2 bases; unmatched bases: 2. The CDR3 protein is CASSVSGIQETQYF. CDR3 DNA: TGTGCCAGCAGCGTTAGCGGGATACAAGAGACCCAGTACTTC. Full variable domain (rest looked up from reference TRBV9 and TRBJ2-5): DSGVTQTPKHLITATGQRVTLRCSPRSGDLSVYWYQQSLDQGLQFLIQYYNGEERAKGNILERFSAQQFPDLHSELNLSSLELGDSALYFCASSVSGIQETQYFGPGTRLLVL.

There are many counts of this clonotype. The V gene is TRBV12-3 or TRBV12-4, the J gene TRBJ2-3, with D perhaps TRBD2 (5 bases). V was pared by 7 bases and J by 8 bases, with 16 bases between. The CDR3 is 13 residues long. The CDR3 DNA sequence: TGTGCCAGCAAGAGACTATTTTCTCGTACGCAGTATTTT. This sequence encodes CASKRLFSRTQYF.

This clonotype was seen repeatedly, ten times or more. The chain employs TRBV20-1 and TRBJ1-1; 7 positions agree with TRBD1. The CDR3 extends over 13 amino acids. CDR1 is DFQATT and CDR2 is SNEGSKA in the germline V gene (reference sequence). Trimming at V came to 5 bases and at J to 5 bases, leaving 8 bases not matched to a gene. The chain's CDR3 is CSAQWETGTEAFF. DNA of the CDR3: TGCAGTGCTCAGTGGGAGACAGGGACTGAAGCTTTCTTT.

This clonotype was counted only a few times. The genes are TRBV6-5 and TRBJ2-5; maybe TRBD2 (6 bases). V lost 3 bases and J 6 bases, leaving 17 bases between the germline ends. Germline loops: CDR1 MNHEY, CDR2 SVGAGI. This CDR3 has 15 residues. CDR3 sequence: CASSYGGAWLKTQYF. In DNA form, the CDR3 reads TGTGCCAGCAGTTATGGAGGGGCCTGGTTAAAGACCCAGTACTTC.

This sequence joins TRBV2 and TRBJ2-7, with D unclear. The length of the CDR3 is 15 residues. Germline V lookup: CDR1 SNHLY, CDR2 FYNNEI. The V and J ends lost 5 bases and 0 bases respectively, with 14 bases between them. CDR3 bases: TGTGCCAGCAGTCCACTTTTTGACGGCTCCTACGAGCAGTACTTC. The encoded protein is CASSPLFDGSYEQYF.

The chain combines TRBV5-1 with TRBJ1-1; the D gene is possibly TRBD1 (5 bases). V shed 0 bases and J shed 4 bases, with 10 bases lying between them. Germline V gene data show CDR1 as SGHRS and CDR2 as YFSETQ. The CDR3 sequence is 14 residues long. This CDR3 reads CASSLEKGRTEAFF. CDR3 nucleotide sequence: TGCGCCAGCAGCTTGGAGAAGGGGCGCACTGAAGCTTTCTTT.

The chain joins TRBV28 to TRBJ1-5; D perhaps matches TRBD1 (6 bases). The CDR3 covers 15 residues. The germline V gene has CDR1 MDHEN and CDR2 SYDVKM. V was pared by 0 bases and J by 3 bases, with 9 bases between. The CDR3 DNA is TGTGCCAGCAGTTTATGGGGGGACACCAATCAGCCCCAGCATTTT. It yields the protein CASSLWGDTNQPQHF.

V gene TRBV20-1 combines with J gene TRBJ2-1, with 10 bases lining up with TRBD2. Germline trimming cut 6 bases from V and 8 bases from J; bases unmatched to any gene: 13. There are 15 residues in the CDR3. The germline V gene has CDR1 DFQATT and CDR2 SNEGSKA (reference sequence). CDR3 protein: CSAVPGTSVNYEQFF. In DNA form, the CDR3 reads TGCAGTGCCGTACCCGGGACTAGCGTGAATTATGAGCAGTTCTTC.

The chain has TRBV4-1 and TRBJ1-2; D perhaps matches TRBD1 (5 bases). The length of the CDR3 is 17 residues. Trimming cost V 0 bases and J 3 bases, with 17 bases left between them. Germline V gene lookup returns CDR1 MGHRA and CDR2 YSYEKL. CDR3 loop: CASSQDKTALGDYGYTF. CDR3 DNA sequence: TGCGCCAGCAGCCAAGATAAGACAGCCCTCGGGGACTATGGCTACACCTTC.

This clonotype was seen many times. The rearrangement links TRBV3-1 to TRBJ2-5, with no clear D. The CDR3 contains 15 residues. Deletions cut 4 bases from V and 1 base from J, with 13 bases between. Per the germline V gene, CDR1 is LGHDT and CDR2 is YNNKEL (reference sequence). CDR3 in amino acids: CASSPAESPQETQYF. The CDR3 region has the DNA TGTGCCAGCAGCCCCGCGGAAAGCCCCCAAGAGACCCAGTACTTC.

The V call is TRBV2, the J call TRBJ1-2, with D possibly being TRBD1 (6 bases). The CDR3 totals 15 residues. The germline V gene encodes CDR1 SNHLY and CDR2 FYNNEI. Trimming removed 4 bases at V and 0 bases at J, with 12 bases between. The CDR3 bases are TGTGCCAGCAGTGGGACAGAAGAAACTAACTATGGCTACACCTTC. Translated: CASSGTEETNYGYTF.

The chain links TRBV6-1 to TRBJ1-1, with 7 nucleotides matching TRBD1. The CDR3 is 16 amino acids. Germline V lookup: CDR1 MNHNS, CDR2 SASEGT. Trimming at V came to 5 bases and at J to 2 bases, leaving 11 bases not matched to a gene. CDR3 bases: TGTGCCAGCAGTACCCCAGGGGGGAGGGGAAACACTGAAGCTTTCTTT. It codes for CASSTPGGRGNTEAFF.

This clonotype was counted between two and nine times. The rearrangement links TRBV4-2 to TRBJ2-3; D ambiguous. Germline CDR1 is LGHNA and CDR2 is YNFKEQ. The CDR3 consists of 16 residues. V gave up 0 bases and J gave up 0 bases, with 10 bases separating them. The CDR3 reads CASSQESASSTDTQYF. CDR3 in DNA: TGTGCCAGCAGCCAAGAAAGCGCTTCTAGCACAGATACGCAGTATTTT.

This clonotype was observed a few times. V usage is TRBV5-1 and J usage is TRBJ1-2; tentative D call: TRBD1 (6 bases). V gave up 0 bases and J gave up 3 bases, with 9 bases separating them. Germline V gene data show CDR1 as SGHRS and CDR2 as YFSETQ. The CDR3 has 14 amino acids. The DNA of the CDR3 is TGCGCCAGCAGCTTGGGGGCAGGGGACTATGGCTACACCTTC. Its translation: CASSLGAGDYGYTF.

This clonotype was seen only once. A much larger clone differs by one base, so this may be a read error. The rearrangement links TRBV2 to TRBJ2-7; the D gene is possibly TRBD2 (6 bases). This CDR3 has 14 residues. Germline V lookup: CDR1 SNHLY, CDR2 FYNNEI. CDR3 region: CASSGAGAPYERYF. The CDR3 coding sequence is TGTGCCAGCAGTGGAGCGGGTGCTCCCTACGAGCGGTACTTC.

The chain is built from TRBV12-3 or TRBV12-4 and TRBJ2-2; the D gene is possibly TRBD2 (6 bases). There are 14 residues in the CDR3. V lost 3 bases and J 4 bases, leaving 9 bases between the germline ends. This chain's CDR3 is CASSLRLGTGELFF. CDR3 DNA sequence: TGTGCCAGCAGTTTGAGACTAGGCACCGGGGAGCTGTTTTTT.

This clonotype appeared many times. The chain is built from TRBV18 and TRBJ1-5, with 7 bases that match TRBD1. The CDR3 has 15 residues. CDR1 is KGHSH and CDR2 is LQKENI in the germline V gene. V gave up 6 bases and J gave up 3 bases; unmatched junction bases: 8. As DNA, the CDR3 is TGTGCCAGCTCCCAGACAGGGTTAGACAATCAGCCCCAGCATTTT. Its translation is CASSQTGLDNQPQHF.

The chain recombines TRBV12-5 with TRBJ2-1, with D tentatively TRBD1 (5 bases). The CDR3 contains 16 residues. V lost 5 bases to trimming and J lost 4 bases, with 18 bases between them. CDR1 LGHNT and CDR2 FRNRAP come from the germline V gene. The CDR3: CASGRFPVTVYNEQFF. The CDR3 region has the DNA TGTGCTAGTGGTAGGTTTCCGGTGACAGTTTACAATGAGCAGTTCTTC.

The V gene is TRBV29-1, the J gene TRBJ1-1; 7 nucleotides match TRBD1. The CDR3 spans 13 residues. Germline CDR1 SQVTM, CDR2 ANQGSEA. V was clipped by 4 bases and J by 0 bases; unmatched bases: 2. CDR3 in DNA: TGCAGCGTTGGGACAGGCATGAACACTGAAGCTTTCTTT. Residues: CSVGTGMNTEAFF.